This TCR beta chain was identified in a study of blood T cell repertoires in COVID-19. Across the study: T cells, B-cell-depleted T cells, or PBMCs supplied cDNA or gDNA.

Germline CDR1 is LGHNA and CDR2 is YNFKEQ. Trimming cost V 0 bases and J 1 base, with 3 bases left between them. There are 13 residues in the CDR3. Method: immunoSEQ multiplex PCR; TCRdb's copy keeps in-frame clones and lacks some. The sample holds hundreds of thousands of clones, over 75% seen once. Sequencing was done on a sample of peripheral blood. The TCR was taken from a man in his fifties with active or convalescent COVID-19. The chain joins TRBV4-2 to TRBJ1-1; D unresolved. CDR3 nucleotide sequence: TGTGCCAGCAGCCAAGAAGCGAACACTGAAGCTTTCTTT. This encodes CASSQEANTEAFF.